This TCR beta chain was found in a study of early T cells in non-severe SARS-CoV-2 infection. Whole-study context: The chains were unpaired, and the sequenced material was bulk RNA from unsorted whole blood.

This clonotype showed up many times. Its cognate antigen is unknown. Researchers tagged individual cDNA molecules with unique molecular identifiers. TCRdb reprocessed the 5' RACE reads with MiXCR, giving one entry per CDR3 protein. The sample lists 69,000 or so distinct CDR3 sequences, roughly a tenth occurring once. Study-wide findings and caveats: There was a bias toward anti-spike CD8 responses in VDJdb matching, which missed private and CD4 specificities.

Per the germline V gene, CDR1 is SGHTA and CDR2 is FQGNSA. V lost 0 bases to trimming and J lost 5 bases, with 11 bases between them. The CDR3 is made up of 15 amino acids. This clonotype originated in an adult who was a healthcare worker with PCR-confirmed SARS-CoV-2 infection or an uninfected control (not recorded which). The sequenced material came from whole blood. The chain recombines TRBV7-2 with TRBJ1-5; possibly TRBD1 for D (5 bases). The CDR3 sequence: CASSLARGRDQPQHF. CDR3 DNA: TGTGCCAGCAGCTTAGCGAGGGGCAGGGATCAGCCCCAGCATTTT.